This T cell receptor (beta chain) was found in a study of cytomegalovirus exposure and HLA in healthy donors. The CDR3 has 14 residues. Trimming cost V 10 bases and J 2 bases, with 17 bases left between them. Per the germline V gene, CDR1 is MNHEY and CDR2 is SMNVEV (reference sequence). The PCR ran on 60 Vbeta and 13 Jbeta primers. Repertoires were generated with immunoSEQ multiplex PCR, while TCRdb's copy carries only in-frame clones and drops some. The data contain 150,000 to 200,000 clones, about 82% of them singletons. The origin of this receptor is a woman aged 45 to 65 in good health and CMV-seropositive. The chain uses TRBV27 and TRBJ1-1, with D maybe TRBD1 (6 bases). Material for sequencing was PBMCs. The chain's CDR3 is CATYRAGENTEAFF. The CDR3 nucleotides are TGTGCCACCTACAGGGCAGGAGAAAACACTGAAGCTTTCTTT.